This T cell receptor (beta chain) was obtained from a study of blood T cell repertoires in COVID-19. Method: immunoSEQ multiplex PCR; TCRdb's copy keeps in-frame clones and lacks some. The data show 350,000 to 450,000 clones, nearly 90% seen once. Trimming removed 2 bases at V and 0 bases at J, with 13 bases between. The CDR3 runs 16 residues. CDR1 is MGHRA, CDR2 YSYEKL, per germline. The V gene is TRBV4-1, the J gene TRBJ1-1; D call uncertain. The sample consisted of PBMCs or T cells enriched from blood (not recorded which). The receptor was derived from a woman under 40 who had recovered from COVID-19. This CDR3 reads CASSQISKTMNTEAFF. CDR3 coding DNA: TGCGCCAGCAGCCAAATTTCGAAGACAATGAACACTGAAGCTTTCTTT.